This T cell receptor beta chain was sequenced in a study of T cells in Graves' hyperthyroidism and ophthalmopathy. Diagnosing involved the use of clinical symptoms, serum thyroxine and TRAb, thyroid ultrasound and orbital computed tomography. This CDR3 is built from 14 residues. Germline CDR1 is SNHLY and CDR2 is FYNNEI. The V end was cut by 0 bases, the J end by 4 bases, with 9 bases between. Study results and limitations: Most thyroid-expanded clonotypes above 0.001 were also found in blood. The model identified upcoming ophthalmopathy a median 6.5 months ahead of onset.

RNA transcripts yielded amplified TCR beta CDR3 regions. A set of HTBI primers served as the primers for a first-round RT-PCR of the TCR CDR3. TCRdb used MiXCR to reprocess the multiplex PCR reads, holding one entry per CDR3 protein. The sample shows 600,000 or so distinct CDR3 sequences, about 45% of them seen only once. Remarks on this clonotype: The antigen is not known.

The receptor comes from a woman between 18 and 30 years old with Graves' hyperthyroidism. V is TRBV2 and J is TRBJ1-1; unclear D gene. What was sequenced was peripheral blood or thyroid tissue (not recorded which). The CDR3 DNA reads TGTGCCAGCAGTGAAGCGTTGTGGGCCACTGAAGCTTTCTTT. The encoded protein is CASSEALWATEAFF.